The 15 T cell receptor beta chains below come from one sample, sequenced in a study of shared clonotypes between healthy human individuals. Naive CD8 cells lacked CD45RO, underwent positive selection for CCR7 and left out terminally differentiated effector memory CD45RA+ cells. Measured with immunoSEQ multiplex PCR; TCRdb has only the in-frame clones, and not every one. In the table there are roughly 2.1 million clones, roughly 91% of which are singletons. Sequencing input: naive CD8+ T cells from PBMCs. Source of these receptors: a young man in good health. Some clones in this sample may be carry-over from other donors' samples.

V gene TRBV28 combines with J gene TRBJ2-1; no clear D. The ends were cut back, 8 bases at V and 6 bases at J, with 20 bases in the middle. Germline V gives CDR1 MDHEN, CDR2 SYDVKM. The CDR3 is 15 amino acids. The CDR3 sequence: CASGLSRTPTNEQFF. The CDR3 nucleotides read TGTGCCAGCGGCCTTAGTCGAACTCCTACCAATGAGCAGTTCTTC. The whole variable domain, remainder taken from reference TRBV28 and TRBJ2-1, is DVKVTQSSRYLVKRTGEKVFLECVQDMDHENMFWYRQDPGLGLRLIYFSYDVKMKEKGDIPEGYSVSREKKERFSLILESASTNQTSMYLCASGLSRTPTNEQFFGPGTRLTVL.

V gene TRBV11-2 combines with J gene TRBJ2-5; D is ambiguous. Trimming shortened V by 4 bases and J by 0 bases, and 15 bases separated the two germline ends. Germline V CDR1 and CDR2: SGHAT, FQNNGV. The CDR3 has 16 residues. The CDR3 bases are TGTGCCAGCAGCTCCCAAGCTGGACGTTACCAAGAGACCCAGTACTTC. This sequence encodes CASSSQAGRYQETQYF.

The genes are TRBV14 and TRBJ2-7; a weak D match, TRBD2 (5 bases). This CDR3 spans 16 amino acids. The V gene's germline CDR1 is SGHDN and CDR2 FVKESK. Trimming left V 1 base short and J 3 bases short, with 16 bases between. The CDR3 DNA reads as TGTGCCAGCAGCCAAGGCGGAGGCGATAAGTACTACGAGCAGTACTTC. Translating gives CASSQGGGDKYYEQYF.

The V call is TRBV7-3, the J call TRBJ2-3; TRBD2 matches at 8 bases. This CDR3 region has 17 residues. Germline-derived CDR1 and CDR2 are SGHTA and FQGTGA. V lost 0 bases to trimming and J lost 3 bases; unmatched junction nucleotides: 8. The CDR3 nucleotides read TGTGCCAGCAGCTTAACCCCGGGACTAGTCGGGACAGATACGCAGTATTTT. Amino acids: CASSLTPGLVGTDTQYF.

This clone came up once. The chain couples TRBV4-3 to TRBJ1-1; D gene unclear. Germline CDR1 and CDR2: LGHNA and YSLEER. The CDR3 sequence is 16 residues long. V shed 0 bases and J shed 1 base, with 12 bases lying between them. The CDR3 DNA follows: TGCGCCAGCAGCCAAGATAGGGAGGGCGAGAACACTGAAGCTTTCTTT. This sequence encodes CASSQDREGENTEAFF.

The DNA for the CDR3 is TGTGCCAGCAGCTTAATGGCCCGGGGGGGTCGGCAGCCCCAGCATTTT. Amino acid sequence: CASSLMARGGRQPQHF. J is TRBJ1-5 and V is TRBV7-8; possible D gene TRBD1, 5 bases. This CDR3 has 16 amino acids. The germline V and J ends were trimmed by 2 bases and 7 bases, with 18 bases remaining between them. From germline, CDR1 is SGHVS and CDR2 FQNEAQ. The full variable domain, its missing parts supplied by reference TRBV7-8 and TRBJ1-5, is GAGVSQSPRYKVAKRGQDVALRCDPISGHVSLFWYQQALGQGPEFLTYFQNEAQLDKSGLPSDRFFAERPEGSVSTLKIQRTQQEDSAVYLCASSLMARGGRQPQHFGDGTRLSIL.

This sequence joins TRBV7-9 and TRBJ2-7, with D perhaps matching TRBD2 (6 bases). The CDR3 contains 13 residues. The germline V and J ends were trimmed by 4 bases and 5 bases, with 12 bases remaining between them. Germline V gene sequence: CDR1 SEHNR, CDR2 FQNEAQ (reference sequence). CDR3 residues: CASSSRLVHEQYF. CDR3 sequence (DNA): TGTGCCAGCAGCTCACGACTAGTCCACGAGCAGTACTTC.

The V gene is TRBV5-1, the J gene TRBJ1-4; a weak D match, TRBD1 (5 bases). CDR3 length: 14 residues. The V gene's germline CDR1 is SGHRS and CDR2 YFSETQ. Trimming stripped 2 bases from V and 10 bases from J, with 15 bases between. The CDR3 is CASSFTGWGRKLFF. DNA of the CDR3: TGCGCCAGCAGCTTCACAGGCTGGGGTAGAAAACTGTTTTTT.

The genes are TRBV18 and TRBJ1-2, with TRBD1 identical over 7 bases. The CDR3 covers 15 residues. The V gene's germline CDR1 is KGHSH and CDR2 LQKENI. V was clipped by 3 bases and J by 6 bases; unmatched bases: 10. CDR3 bases: TGTGCCAGCTCACCCTATTCGACAGGGATCAATGGCTACACCTTC. Protein sequence: CASSPYSTGINGYTF.

In regard to this clone: This specimen includes other DNA sequences encoding the same CDR3. The chain uses TRBV7-9 and TRBJ2-7; D unclear. The V end was cut by 5 bases, the J end by 4 bases, with 9 bases between. The length of the CDR3 is 12 residues. Germline-derived CDR1 and CDR2 are SEHNR and FQNEAQ (reference sequence). CDR3 DNA: TGTGCCAGCAGCAAAGGCCCATACGAGCAGTACTTC. Translation: CASSKGPYEQYF.

This chain uses TRBV5-1 with TRBJ2-7, with D unresolved. The germline V and J ends were trimmed by 4 bases and 4 bases, with 15 bases remaining between them. Germline CDR1 SGHRS, CDR2 YFSETQ. The CDR3 is made up of 14 amino acids. The CDR3 region is CASSTRNAPYEQYF. The CDR3, as DNA: TGCGCCAGCAGCACTCGAAATGCCCCTTACGAGCAGTACTTC.

The CDR3 here is CSVDVGQGDGYTF. CDR3 bases: TGCAGCGTTGATGTGGGACAGGGGGACGGCTACACCTTC. The chain employs TRBV29-1 and TRBJ1-2; 11 bases are shared with TRBD1. In germline, CDR1 is SQVTM, CDR2 ANQGSEA. With V trimmed by 3 bases and J by 8 bases, 5 bases remained unmatched. CDR3 length: 13 amino acids.

Comment on this clone: At the DNA level, this CDR3 is encoded by other sequences in the same sample as well. The genes are TRBV9 and TRBJ2-3, with no clear D. V was pared by 2 bases and J by 0 bases, with 10 bases between. From germline, CDR1 is SGDLS and CDR2 YYNGEE. The CDR3 consists of 15 residues. The CDR3 region has the DNA TGTGCCAGCAGCGTGGGCGGTTCTAGCACAGATACGCAGTATTTT. It translates to CASSVGGSSTDTQYF.

This clone has more than one count but fewer than ten. The rearrangement links TRBV9 to TRBJ1-1; weak D call: TRBD1 (5 bases). The CDR3 is 14 residues long. V was cut by 0 bases and J by 3 bases, with 9 bases left in between. CDR1 SGDLS and CDR2 YYNGEE come from the germline V gene. The CDR3: CASSVVARDTEAFF. The CDR3 DNA sequence: TGTGCCAGCAGCGTAGTCGCCAGGGACACTGAAGCTTTCTTT.

The chain couples TRBV27 to TRBJ2-1, with 13 positions matching TRBD2. Germline lookup yields CDR1 MNHEY and CDR2 SMNVEV (reference sequence). Germline trimming cut 6 bases from V and 8 bases from J; bases unmatched to any gene: 10. The CDR3 totals 16 residues. The CDR3 DNA is TGTGCCAGCAGGCCCAGACTAGCGGGAGGAACGGATGAGCAGTTCTTC. Translating it yields CASRPRLAGGTDEQFF.